The entry that follows covers one T cell receptor beta chain sequence. The assay was immunoSEQ multiplex PCR, and TCRdb's table has in-frame clones only and misses some. Of around 310,000 clones listed, 80% to 90% are singletons. The cohort comprised adults aged about 18 to 89 years residing in 20 to 30 US areas. The study counted Cohort 3 donors as recovered given two negative PCRs, clearance, or symptom resolution. The data were obtained in a study of blood T cell repertoires in COVID-19. Study details: T cells, B-cell-depleted T cells, or PBMCs provided the cDNA or gDNA that served as material.

Trimming pared 7 bases from V and 2 bases from J, leaving 10 bases between. Germline V lookup: CDR1 LGHNT, CDR2 FRNRAP. The CDR3 has 13 amino acids. V usage is TRBV12-5 and J usage is TRBJ2-3; D is uncertain. This receptor was obtained from a man aged 30 to 39 who had recovered from COVID-19. The specimen sequenced was PBMCs or T cells enriched from blood (not recorded which). Here the CDR3 reads CASVAENTDTQYF. CDR3 DNA: TGTGCTAGTGTTGCGGAGAACACAGATACGCAGTATTTT.